This is a list of T cell receptor beta chains from one sample in a study of a mutant IDH1 vaccine in newly diagnosed glioma. The protocol was immunoSEQ multiplex PCR, while the TCRdb copy is restricted to in-frame clones and leaves out a portion. The data show 35,000 to 40,000 clones, around four fifths seen once. The sequencing here drew on PBMCs, taken from a glioma patient treated with radiotherapy, temozolomide or both. These receptors all come from a man aged 40-50 years with glioma. Some clones in this sample may be carry-over from other donors' samples. CDR3s leave out the opening cysteine and the closing phenylalanine or tryptophan.

v_call	j_call	cdr3_aa
TRBV5-4	TRBJ2-3	ASKTSGGSRRDTQY
TRBV13	TRBJ2-1	ASSPPGGEYYNEQF
TRBV28	TRBJ1-1	ASRDRTDSPDEAF
TRBV29-1	TRBJ2-3	SVEAGGGTQY
TRBV20-1	TRBJ2-3	SVGDTQY
TRBV23-1	TRBJ1-1	ASSHPPGRTGY
TRBV5-1	TRBJ1-1	ASSVDPTEAF
TRBV7-9	TRBJ1-2	ASSKTGSPHGYT
TRBV5-1	TRBJ1-2	ASSLAWQDKSEGYT
TRBV9	TRBJ1-6	ASSVRAGAYNSPLH
TRBV7-2	TRBJ1-5	ASSFNPNQPQH
TRBV2	TRBJ1-2	ASSVGQGAIGYT
TRBV7-2	TRBJ1-6	ASSEGGGIYSPLH
TRBV10-2	TRBJ1-5	ASSLGRGRDQPQH
TRBV11-2	TRBJ2-7	ASSSWDRVSEQY
TRBV7-9	TRBJ2-3	ASSLDIGDTQY
TRBV11-2	TRBJ2-3	ASSTLRPTQY
TRBV18	TRBJ1-1	ASSRATEAF
TRBV4-1	TRBJ1-4	ASSGPGTGNEKLF
TRBV29-1	TRBJ2-1	SVSGQGAYNEQF
TRBV18	TRBJ2-2	ASSRVGGFSNTGELF
TRBV19	TRBJ1-1	ASSLYRGKNTEAF
TRBV2	TRBJ1-1	ASRGRWAGTEAF
TRBV10-3	TRBJ2-7	AISERGDSYEQY
TRBV27	TRBJ1-2	ASSAPRGYGYT
TRBV18	TRBJ1-2	ASSPPGGSLAYGYT
TRBV6-1	TRBJ2-7	ASSPGGGLSYEQY
TRBV9	TRBJ2-7	ASSVTDSYEQY
TRBV30	TRBJ1-2	AWSTTSGEDGYT
TRBV4-3	TRBJ2-7	ASSHTGEGEQY
TRBV4-2	TRBJ1-1	ASSRKVQTSMNTEAF
TRBV19	TRBJ1-1	ASSRGGPMNTEAF
TRBV9	TRBJ1-1	ASSVSTGGFFTEAF
TRBV4-2	TRBJ2-7	ASSPPGTSGGYEQY
TRBV30	TRBJ2-3	ASNGGSYSTDTQY
TRBV25-1	TRBJ2-7	ASSEGESSYEQY
TRBV7-8	TRBJ1-5	ASSLARHNSNQPQH